These 2 T cell receptor beta chains came from one sample sequenced in a study of blood T cell repertoires in COVID-19. Sequencing used immunoSEQ multiplex PCR; TCRdb keeps in-frame clones, though not all of them. The sample contains about 330,000 clones, more than 70% of which appear only once. Sequences were obtained from peripheral blood. These receptors all stem from a woman aged 45-59 years with acute or convalescent COVID-19.

V is TRBV24-1 and J is TRBJ2-7, with 7 bases identical to TRBD1. This CDR3 contains 15 residues. Per the germline V gene, CDR1 is KGHDR and CDR2 is SFDVKD. V was clipped by 5 bases and J by 0 bases; unmatched bases: 6. In DNA form, the CDR3 reads TGTGCCACCAGTGGAGGCAGGGGGAGCTCCTACGAGCAGTACTTC. It translates to CATSGGRGSSYEQYF.

V gene TRBV5-1 combines with J gene TRBJ1-1; D is unclear. The CDR3 spans 15 residues. Trimming took 0 bases from V and 0 from J, leaving 9 bases between them. The germline gives CDR1 SGHRS, CDR2 YFSETQ. The CDR3 sequence: CASSLAANMNTEAFF. CDR3 DNA sequence: TGCGCCAGCAGCTTGGCTGCAAACATGAACACTGAAGCTTTCTTT.